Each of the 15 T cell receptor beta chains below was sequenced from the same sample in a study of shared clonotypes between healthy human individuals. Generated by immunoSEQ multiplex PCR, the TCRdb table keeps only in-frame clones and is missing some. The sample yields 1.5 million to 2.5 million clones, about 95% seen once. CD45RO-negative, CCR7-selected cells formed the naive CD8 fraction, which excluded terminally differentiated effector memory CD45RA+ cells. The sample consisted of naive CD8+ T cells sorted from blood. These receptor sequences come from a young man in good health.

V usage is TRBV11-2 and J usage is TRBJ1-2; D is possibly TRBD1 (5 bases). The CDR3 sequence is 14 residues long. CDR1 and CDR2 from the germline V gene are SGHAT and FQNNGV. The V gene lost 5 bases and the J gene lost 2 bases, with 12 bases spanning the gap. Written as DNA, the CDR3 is TGTGCCAGCAGCCCCGGATGGGGCAACTATGGCTACACCTTC. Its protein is CASSPGWGNYGYTF.

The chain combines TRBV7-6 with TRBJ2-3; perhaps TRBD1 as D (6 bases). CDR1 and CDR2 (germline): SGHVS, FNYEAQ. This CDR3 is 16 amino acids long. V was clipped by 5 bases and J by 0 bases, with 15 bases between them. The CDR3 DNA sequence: TGTGCCAGCAGCCATGACAGGTTGAGTAGCACAGATACGCAGTATTTT. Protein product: CASSHDRLSSTDTQYF. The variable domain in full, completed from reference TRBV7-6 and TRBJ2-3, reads GAGVSQSPRYKVTKRGQDVALRCDPISGHVSLYWYRQALGQGPEFLTYFNYEAQQDKSGLPNDRFSAERPEGSISTLTIQRTEQRDSAMYRCASSHDRLSSTDTQYFGPGTRLTVL.

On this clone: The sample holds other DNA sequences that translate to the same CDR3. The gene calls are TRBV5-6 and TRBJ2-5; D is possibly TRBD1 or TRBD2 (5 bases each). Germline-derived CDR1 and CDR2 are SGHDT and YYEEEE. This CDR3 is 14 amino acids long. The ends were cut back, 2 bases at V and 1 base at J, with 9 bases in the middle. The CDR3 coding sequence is TGTGCCAGCAGCTTCGGGACCCTCCAAGAGACCCAGTACTTC. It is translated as CASSFGTLQETQYF.

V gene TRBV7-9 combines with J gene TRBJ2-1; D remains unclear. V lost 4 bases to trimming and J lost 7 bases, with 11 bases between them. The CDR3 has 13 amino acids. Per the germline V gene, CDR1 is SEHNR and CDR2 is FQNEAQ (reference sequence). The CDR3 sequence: CASSSLGVNEQFF. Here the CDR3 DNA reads TGTGCCAGCAGCTCCCTAGGCGTGAATGAGCAGTTCTTC.

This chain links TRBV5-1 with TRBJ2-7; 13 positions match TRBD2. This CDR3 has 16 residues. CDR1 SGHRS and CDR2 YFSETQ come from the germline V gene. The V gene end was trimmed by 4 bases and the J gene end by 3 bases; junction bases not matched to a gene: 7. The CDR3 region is CASSPGLAGALYEQYF. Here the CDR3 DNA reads TGCGCCAGCAGCCCTGGACTAGCGGGGGCCCTCTACGAGCAGTACTTC.

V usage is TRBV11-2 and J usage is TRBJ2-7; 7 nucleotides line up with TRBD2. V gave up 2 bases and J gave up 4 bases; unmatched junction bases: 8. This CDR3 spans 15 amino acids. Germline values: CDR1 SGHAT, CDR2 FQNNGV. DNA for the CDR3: TGTGCCAGCAGCTTATGGAGCGGGACCAAGTACGAGCAGTACTTC. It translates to CASSLWSGTKYEQYF.

The CDR3 DNA sequence: TGTGCAGACCCCTTGGGACAGTCTAATGAAAAACTGTTTTTT. This codes for CADPLGQSNEKLFF. This chain connects TRBV7-9 to TRBJ1-4, with 7 bases that match TRBD1. The CDR3 contains 14 residues. The germline V gene encodes CDR1 SEHNR and CDR2 FQNEAQ (reference sequence).

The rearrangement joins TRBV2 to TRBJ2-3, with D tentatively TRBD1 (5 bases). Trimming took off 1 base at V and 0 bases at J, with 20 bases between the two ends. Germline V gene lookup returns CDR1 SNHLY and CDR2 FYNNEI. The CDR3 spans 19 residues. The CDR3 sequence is CASSEGIVWAGSSTDTQYF. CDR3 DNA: TGTGCCAGCAGTGAAGGAATAGTTTGGGCAGGGTCTAGCACAGATACGCAGTATTTT.

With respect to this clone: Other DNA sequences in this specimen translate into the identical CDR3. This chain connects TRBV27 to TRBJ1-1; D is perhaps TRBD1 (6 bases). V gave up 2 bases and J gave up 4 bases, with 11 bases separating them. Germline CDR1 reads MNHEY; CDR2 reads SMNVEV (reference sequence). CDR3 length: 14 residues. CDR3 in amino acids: CASSLGGASTEAFF. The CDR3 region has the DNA TGTGCCAGCAGTTTAGGGGGGGCAAGCACTGAAGCTTTCTTT.

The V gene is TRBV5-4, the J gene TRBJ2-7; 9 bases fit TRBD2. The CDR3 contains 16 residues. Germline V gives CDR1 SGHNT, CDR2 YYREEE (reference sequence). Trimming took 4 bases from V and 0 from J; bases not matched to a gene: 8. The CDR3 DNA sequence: TGTGCCAGCAGCCTTAGCGGGGGCCAGAGCTCCTACGAGCAGTACTTC. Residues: CASSLSGGQSSYEQYF.

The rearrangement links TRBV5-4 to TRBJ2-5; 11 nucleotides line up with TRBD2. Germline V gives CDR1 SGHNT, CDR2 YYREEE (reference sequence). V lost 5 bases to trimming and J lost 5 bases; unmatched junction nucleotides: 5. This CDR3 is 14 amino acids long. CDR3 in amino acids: CASSSGGADETQYF. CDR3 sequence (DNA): TGTGCCAGCAGTAGCGGGGGGGCCGATGAGACCCAGTACTTC.

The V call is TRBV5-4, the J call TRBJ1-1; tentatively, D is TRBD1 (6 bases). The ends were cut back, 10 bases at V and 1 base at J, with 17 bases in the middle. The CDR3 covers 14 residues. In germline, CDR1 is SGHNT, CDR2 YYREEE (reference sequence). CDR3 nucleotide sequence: TGTGCCGTCACCAGGGGCCCTTCGAACACTGAAGCTTTCTTT. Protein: CAVTRGPSNTEAFF. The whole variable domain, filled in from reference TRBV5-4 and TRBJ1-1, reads ETGVTQSPTHLIKTRGQQVTLRCSSQSGHNTVSWYQQALGQGPQFIFQYYREEENGRGNFPPRFSGLQFPNYSSELNVNALELDDSALYLCAVTRGPSNTEAFFGQGTRLTVV.

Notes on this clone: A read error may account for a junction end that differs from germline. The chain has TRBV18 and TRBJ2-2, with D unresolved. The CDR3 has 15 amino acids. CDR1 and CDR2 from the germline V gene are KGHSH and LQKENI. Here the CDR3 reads CASPPPMKPTGELFF. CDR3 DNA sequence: TGTGCCAGCCCACCACCGATGAAACCCACCGGGGAGCTGTTTTTT.

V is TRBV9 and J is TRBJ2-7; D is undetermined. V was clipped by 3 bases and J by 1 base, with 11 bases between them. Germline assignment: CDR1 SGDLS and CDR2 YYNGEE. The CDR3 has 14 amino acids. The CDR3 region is CASSAFPASYEQYF. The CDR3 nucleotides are TGTGCCAGCAGCGCCTTCCCAGCTTCCTACGAGCAGTACTTC.

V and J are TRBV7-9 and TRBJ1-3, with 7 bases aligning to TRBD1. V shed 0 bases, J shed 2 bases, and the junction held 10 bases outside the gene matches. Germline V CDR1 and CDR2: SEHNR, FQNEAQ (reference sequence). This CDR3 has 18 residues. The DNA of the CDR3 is TGTGCCAGCAGCTTAGCCCAACAGGGGTCCTTAGCTGGAAACACCATATATTTT. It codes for CASSLAQQGSLAGNTIYF.